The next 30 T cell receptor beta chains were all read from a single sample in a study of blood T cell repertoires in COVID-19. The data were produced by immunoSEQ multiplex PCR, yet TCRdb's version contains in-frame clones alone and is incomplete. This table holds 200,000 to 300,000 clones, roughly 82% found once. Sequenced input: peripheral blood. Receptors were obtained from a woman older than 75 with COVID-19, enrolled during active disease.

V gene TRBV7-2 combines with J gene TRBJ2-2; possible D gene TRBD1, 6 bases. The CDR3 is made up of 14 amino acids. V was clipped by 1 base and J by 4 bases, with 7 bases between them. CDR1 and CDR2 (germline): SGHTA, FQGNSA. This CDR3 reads CASSLDRATGELFF. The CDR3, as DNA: TGTGCCAGCAGCTTAGACAGGGCCACCGGGGAGCTGTTTTTT.

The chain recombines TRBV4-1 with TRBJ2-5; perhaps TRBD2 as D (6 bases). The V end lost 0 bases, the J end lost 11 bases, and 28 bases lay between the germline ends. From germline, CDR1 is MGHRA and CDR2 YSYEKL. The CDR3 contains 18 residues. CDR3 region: CASSQEGGPGRDSGTQYF. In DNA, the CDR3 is TGCGCCAGCAGCCAAGAAGGCGGGCCAGGGAGAGACTCGGGGACTCAGTACTTC.

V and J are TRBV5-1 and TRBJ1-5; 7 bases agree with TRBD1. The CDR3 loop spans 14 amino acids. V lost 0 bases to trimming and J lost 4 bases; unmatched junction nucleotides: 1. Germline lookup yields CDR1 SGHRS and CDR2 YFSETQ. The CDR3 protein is CASSLGDRNQPQHF. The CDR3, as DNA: TGCGCCAGCAGCTTGGGGGACAGAAATCAGCCCCAGCATTTT.

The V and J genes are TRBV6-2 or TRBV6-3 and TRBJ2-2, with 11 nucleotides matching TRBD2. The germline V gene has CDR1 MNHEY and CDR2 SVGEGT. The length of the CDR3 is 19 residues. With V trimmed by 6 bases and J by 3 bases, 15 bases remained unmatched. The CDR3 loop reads CASSPFGGSGGADTGELFF. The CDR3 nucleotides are TGTGCCAGCAGCCCCTTTGGGGGTAGCGGGGGGGCCGACACCGGGGAGCTGTTTTTT.

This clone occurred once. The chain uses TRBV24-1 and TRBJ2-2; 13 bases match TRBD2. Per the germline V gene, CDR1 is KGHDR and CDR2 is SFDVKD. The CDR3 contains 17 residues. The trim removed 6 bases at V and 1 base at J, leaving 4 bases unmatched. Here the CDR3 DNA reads TGTGCCACCAGTCGACTAGCGGGGGGTCTGAACACCGGGGAGCTGTTTTTT. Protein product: CATSRLAGGLNTGELFF.

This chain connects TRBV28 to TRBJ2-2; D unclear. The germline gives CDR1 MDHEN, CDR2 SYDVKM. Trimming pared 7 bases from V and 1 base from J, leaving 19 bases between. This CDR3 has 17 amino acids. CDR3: CASNHGAVLLNTGELFF. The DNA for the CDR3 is TGTGCCAGCAACCACGGAGCAGTATTATTGAACACCGGGGAGCTGTTTTTT.

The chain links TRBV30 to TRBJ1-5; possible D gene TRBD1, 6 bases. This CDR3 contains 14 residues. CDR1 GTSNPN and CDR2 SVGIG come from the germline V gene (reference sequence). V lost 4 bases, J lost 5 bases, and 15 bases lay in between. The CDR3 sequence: CAWTTGLPDQPQHF. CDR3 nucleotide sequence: TGTGCCTGGACCACAGGGCTCCCGGATCAGCCCCAGCATTTT.

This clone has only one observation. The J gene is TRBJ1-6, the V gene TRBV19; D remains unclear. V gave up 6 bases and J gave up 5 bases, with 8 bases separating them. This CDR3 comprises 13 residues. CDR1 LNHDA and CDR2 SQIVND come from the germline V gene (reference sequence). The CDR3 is CASRSLDNSPLHF. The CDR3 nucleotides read TGTGCCAGTAGAAGCCTTGATAATTCACCCCTCCACTTT.

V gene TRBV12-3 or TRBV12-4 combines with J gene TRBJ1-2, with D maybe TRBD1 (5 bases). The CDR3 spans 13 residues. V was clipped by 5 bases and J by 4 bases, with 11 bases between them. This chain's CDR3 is CASSRGTPYGYTF. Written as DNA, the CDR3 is TGTGCCAGCAGTCGGGGGACTCCCTATGGCTACACCTTC.

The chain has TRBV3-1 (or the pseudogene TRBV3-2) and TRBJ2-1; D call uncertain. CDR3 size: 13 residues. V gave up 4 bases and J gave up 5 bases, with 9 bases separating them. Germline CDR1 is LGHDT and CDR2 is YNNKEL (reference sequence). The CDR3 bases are TGTGCCAGCAGCCTGTCTACCCACAATGAGCAGTTCTTC. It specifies CASSLSTHNEQFF.

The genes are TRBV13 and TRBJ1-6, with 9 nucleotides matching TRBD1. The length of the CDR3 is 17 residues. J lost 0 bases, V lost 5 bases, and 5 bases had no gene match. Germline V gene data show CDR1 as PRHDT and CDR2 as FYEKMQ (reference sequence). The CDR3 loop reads CASSADRGGSYNSPLHF. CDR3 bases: TGTGCCAGCAGCGCGGACAGGGGTGGCTCCTATAATTCACCCCTCCACTTT.

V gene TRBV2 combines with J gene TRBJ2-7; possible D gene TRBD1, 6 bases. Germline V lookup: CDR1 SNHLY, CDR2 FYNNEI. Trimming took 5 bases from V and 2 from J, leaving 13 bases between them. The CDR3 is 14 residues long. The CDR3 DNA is TGTGCCAGCAGTTACAGGGATGGCACCTACGAGCAGTACTTC. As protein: CASSYRDGTYEQYF.

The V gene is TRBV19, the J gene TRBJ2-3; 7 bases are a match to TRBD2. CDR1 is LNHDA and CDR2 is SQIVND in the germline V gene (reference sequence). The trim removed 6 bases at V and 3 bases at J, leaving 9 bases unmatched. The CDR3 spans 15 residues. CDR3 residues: CASRQEGLGTDTQYF. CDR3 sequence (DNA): TGTGCCAGTAGGCAGGAAGGACTAGGGACAGATACGCAGTATTTT.

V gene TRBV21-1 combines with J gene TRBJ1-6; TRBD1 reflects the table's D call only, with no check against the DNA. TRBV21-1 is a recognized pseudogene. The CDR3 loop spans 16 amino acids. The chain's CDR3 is CASSKWGLSYNSPLHF. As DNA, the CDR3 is TGTGCCAGCAGCAAATGGGGGCTGTCCTATAATTCACCCCTCCACTTT.

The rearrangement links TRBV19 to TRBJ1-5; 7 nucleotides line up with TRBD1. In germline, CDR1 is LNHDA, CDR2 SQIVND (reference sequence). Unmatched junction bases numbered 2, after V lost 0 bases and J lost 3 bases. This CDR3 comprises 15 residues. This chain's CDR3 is CASSIEGTVNQPQHF. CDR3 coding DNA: TGTGCCAGTAGTATAGAAGGGACAGTCAATCAGCCCCAGCATTTT.

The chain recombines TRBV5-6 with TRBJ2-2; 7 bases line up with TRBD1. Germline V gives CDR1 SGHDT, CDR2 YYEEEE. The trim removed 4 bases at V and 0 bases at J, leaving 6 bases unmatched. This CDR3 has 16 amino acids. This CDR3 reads CASSLTGDANTGELFF. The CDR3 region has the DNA TGTGCCAGCAGCCTTACAGGGGACGCGAACACCGGGGAGCTGTTTTTT.

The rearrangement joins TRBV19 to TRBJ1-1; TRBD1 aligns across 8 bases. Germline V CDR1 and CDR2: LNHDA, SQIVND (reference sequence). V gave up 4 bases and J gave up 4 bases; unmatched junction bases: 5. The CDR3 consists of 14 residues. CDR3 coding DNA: TGTGCCAGTAGTACCCAGGGGGCGGGCACTGAAGCTTTCTTT. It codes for CASSTQGAGTEAFF.

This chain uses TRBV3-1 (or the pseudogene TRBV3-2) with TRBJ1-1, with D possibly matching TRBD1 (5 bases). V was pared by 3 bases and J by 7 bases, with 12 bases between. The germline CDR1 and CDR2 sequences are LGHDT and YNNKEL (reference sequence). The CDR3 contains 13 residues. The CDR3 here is CASSQRGGDEAFF. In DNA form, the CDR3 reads TGTGCCAGCAGCCAGAGAGGAGGGGATGAAGCTTTCTTT.

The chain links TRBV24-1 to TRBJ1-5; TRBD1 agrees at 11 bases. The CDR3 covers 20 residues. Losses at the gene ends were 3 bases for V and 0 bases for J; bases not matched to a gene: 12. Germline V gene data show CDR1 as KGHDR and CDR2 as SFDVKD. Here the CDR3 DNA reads TGTGCCACCAGTGATGCCCCAGGTGGGACAGGGGGATATAGCAATCAGCCCCAGCATTTT. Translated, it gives CATSDAPGGTGGYSNQPQHF.

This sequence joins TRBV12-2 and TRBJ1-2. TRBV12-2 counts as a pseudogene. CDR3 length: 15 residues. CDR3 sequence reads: CASRSRGGGPEGYTF. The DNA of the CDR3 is TGTGCAAGTCGCTCAAGGGGCGGGGGGCCAGAAGGCTACACCTTC.

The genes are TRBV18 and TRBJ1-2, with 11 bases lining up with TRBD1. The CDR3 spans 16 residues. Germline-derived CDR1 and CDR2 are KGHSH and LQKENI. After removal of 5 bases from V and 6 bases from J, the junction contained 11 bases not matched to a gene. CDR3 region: CASSSSIRDRGDGYTF. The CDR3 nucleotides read TGTGCCAGCTCATCCTCCATCCGGGACAGGGGGGATGGCTACACCTTC.

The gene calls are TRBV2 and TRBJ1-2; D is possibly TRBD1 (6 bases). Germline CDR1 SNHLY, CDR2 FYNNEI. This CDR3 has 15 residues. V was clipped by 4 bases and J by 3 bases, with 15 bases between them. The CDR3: CASSGTSGGYYGYTF. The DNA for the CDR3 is TGTGCCAGCAGTGGAACGTCTGGGGGCTACTATGGCTACACCTTC.

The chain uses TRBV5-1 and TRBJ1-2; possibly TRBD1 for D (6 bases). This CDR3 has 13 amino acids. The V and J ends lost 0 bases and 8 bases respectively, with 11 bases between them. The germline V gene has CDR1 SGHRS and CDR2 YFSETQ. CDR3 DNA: TGCGCCAGCAGCTTGGCAGGGGATGGCGGCTACACCTTC. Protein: CASSLAGDGGYTF.

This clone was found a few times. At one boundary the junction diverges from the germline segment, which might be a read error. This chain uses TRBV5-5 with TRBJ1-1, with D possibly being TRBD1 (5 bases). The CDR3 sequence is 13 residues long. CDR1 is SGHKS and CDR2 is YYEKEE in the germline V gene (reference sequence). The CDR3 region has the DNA TGTGCCAGCAGTTTGGACATTAACACTGAAGCTTTCTTT. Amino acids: CASSLDINTEAFF.

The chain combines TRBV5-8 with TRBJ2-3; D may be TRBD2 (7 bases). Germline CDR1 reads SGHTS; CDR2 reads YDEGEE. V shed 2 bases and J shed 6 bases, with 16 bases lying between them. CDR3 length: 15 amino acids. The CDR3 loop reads CASSFFGGAWDTQYF. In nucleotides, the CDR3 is TGTGCCAGCAGCTTTTTTGGGGGGGCCTGGGATACGCAGTATTTT. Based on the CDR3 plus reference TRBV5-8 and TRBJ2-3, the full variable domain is EAGVTQSPTHLIKTRGQQATLRCSPISGHTSVYWYQQALGLGLQFLLWYDEGEERNRGNFPPRFSGRQFPNYSSELNVNALELEDSALYLCASSFFGGAWDTQYFGPGTRLTVL.

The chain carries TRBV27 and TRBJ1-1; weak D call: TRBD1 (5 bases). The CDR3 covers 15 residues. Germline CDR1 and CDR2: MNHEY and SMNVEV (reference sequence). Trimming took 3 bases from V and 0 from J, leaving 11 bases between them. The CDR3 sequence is CASSFGGLVNTEAFF. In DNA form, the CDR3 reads TGTGCCAGCAGTTTTGGGGGGTTAGTGAACACTGAAGCTTTCTTT.

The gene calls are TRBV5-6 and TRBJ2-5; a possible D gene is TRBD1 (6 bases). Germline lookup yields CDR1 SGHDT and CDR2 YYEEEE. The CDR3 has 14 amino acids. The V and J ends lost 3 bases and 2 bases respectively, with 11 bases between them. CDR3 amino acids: CASSSPTGQETQYF. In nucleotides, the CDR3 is TGTGCCAGCAGCTCGCCGACAGGACAAGAGACCCAGTACTTC.

This CDR3 is CASSERRAGEQYV. CDR3 nucleotides: TGTGCCAGCAGTGAGCGCAGGGCGGGGGAGCAGTACGTC. This chain connects TRBV2 to TRBJ2-7, with D tentatively TRBD2 (6 bases). This CDR3 contains 13 residues. Trimming removed 3 bases at V and 7 bases at J, with 13 bases between. Germline lookup yields CDR1 SNHLY and CDR2 FYNNEI.

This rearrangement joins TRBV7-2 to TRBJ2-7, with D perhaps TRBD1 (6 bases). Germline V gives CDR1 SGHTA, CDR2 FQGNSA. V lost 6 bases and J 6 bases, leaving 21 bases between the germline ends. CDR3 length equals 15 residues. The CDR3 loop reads CASRSTTGIIGEQYF. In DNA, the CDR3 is TGTGCCAGCAGAAGTACAACAGGGATAATTGGCGAGCAGTACTTC.

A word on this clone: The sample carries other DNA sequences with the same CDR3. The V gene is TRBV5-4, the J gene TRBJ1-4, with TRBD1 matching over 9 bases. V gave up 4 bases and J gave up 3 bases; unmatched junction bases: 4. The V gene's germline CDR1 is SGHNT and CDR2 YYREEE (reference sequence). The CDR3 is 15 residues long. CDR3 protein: CASSLRQGANEKLFF. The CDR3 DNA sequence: TGTGCCAGCAGCCTCCGACAGGGGGCTAATGAAAAACTGTTTTTT.